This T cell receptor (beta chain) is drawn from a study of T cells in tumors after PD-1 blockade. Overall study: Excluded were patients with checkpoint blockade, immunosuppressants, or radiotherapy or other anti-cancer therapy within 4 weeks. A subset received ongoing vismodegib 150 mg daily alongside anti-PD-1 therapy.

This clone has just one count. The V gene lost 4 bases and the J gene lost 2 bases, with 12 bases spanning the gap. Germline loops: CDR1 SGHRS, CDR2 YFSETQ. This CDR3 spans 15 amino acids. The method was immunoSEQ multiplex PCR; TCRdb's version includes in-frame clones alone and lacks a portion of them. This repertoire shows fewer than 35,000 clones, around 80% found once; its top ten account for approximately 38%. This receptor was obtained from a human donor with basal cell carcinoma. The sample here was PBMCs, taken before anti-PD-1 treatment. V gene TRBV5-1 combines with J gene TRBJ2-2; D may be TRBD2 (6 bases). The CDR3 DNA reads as TGCGCCAGCAGCCCCGGCGGGGTCAACACCGGGGAGCTGTTTTTT. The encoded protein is CASSPGGVNTGELFF.